This passage covers 4 T cell receptor beta chains from one sample sequenced in a study of T cells in Graves' hyperthyroidism and ophthalmopathy. Amplification of TCR beta CDR3 regions used RNA as the template. RT-PCR in the first round (using the HTBI primer set) targeted the TCR CDR3. TCRdb passed the multiplex PCR reads through MiXCR, listing each CDR3 protein once. This sample has hundreds of thousands of distinct CDR3 sequences, with nearly 45% found just once. The material sequenced was peripheral blood or thyroid tissue (not recorded which). The receptors originated from an adult man with Graves' disease, either hyperthyroidism or ophthalmopathy (not recorded which).

The chain has TRBV7-9 and TRBJ2-6; 7 bases map to TRBD2. V dropped 8 bases and J dropped 0; count of bases not matched to a gene: 7. The CDR3 totals 16 residues. The germline gives CDR1 SEHNR, CDR2 FQNEAQ (reference sequence). The DNA of the CDR3 is TGTGCCAGCGGGGGGGACGGGAGCTCTGGGGCCAACGTCCTGACTTTC. Its protein product is CASGGDGSSGANVLTF.

The CDR3 nucleotides are TGTGCCACCGGGGACTCCCTCCGGTACGAGCAGTACTTC. Translation: CATGDSLRYEQYF. The chain combines TRBV6-5 with TRBJ2-7; D perhaps matches TRBD2 (6 bases). V was trimmed by 10 bases and J by 4 bases, leaving 17 bases between them. This CDR3 comprises 13 residues. Germline-derived CDR1 and CDR2 are MNHEY and SVGAGI.

This clonotype was seen a few times. V usage is TRBV7-9 and J usage is TRBJ1-1, with D possibly matching TRBD1 (5 bases). The V gene's germline CDR1 is SEHNR and CDR2 FQNEAQ (reference sequence). Deletions cut 3 bases from V and 0 bases from J, with 8 bases between. CDR3 size: 14 residues. This CDR3 reads CASSFSGMNTEAFF. The CDR3 nucleotides are TGTGCCAGCAGCTTCTCAGGGATGAACACTGAAGCTTTCTTT.

V gene TRBV10-3 combines with J gene TRBJ1-1; D remains ambiguous. The CDR3 contains 14 residues. Between the trimmed V and J ends, which lost 4 bases and 1 base, there was a span of 10 bases. Germline values: CDR1 ENHRY, CDR2 SYGVKD. The CDR3 coding sequence is TGTGCCATCAGTGTGGGCGGCCCGAACACTGAAGCTTTCTTT. Its protein product is CAISVGGPNTEAFF.